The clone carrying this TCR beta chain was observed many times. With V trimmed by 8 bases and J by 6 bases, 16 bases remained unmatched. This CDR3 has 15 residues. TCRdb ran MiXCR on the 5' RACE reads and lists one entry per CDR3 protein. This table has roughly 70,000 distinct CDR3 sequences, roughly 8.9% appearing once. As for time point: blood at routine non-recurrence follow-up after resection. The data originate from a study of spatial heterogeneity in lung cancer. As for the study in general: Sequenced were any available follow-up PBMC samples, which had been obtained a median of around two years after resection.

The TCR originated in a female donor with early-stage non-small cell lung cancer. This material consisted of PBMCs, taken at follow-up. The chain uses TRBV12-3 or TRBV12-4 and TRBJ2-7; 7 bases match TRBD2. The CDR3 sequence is CASAAPSSGGGEQYF. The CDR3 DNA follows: TGTGCCAGCGCCGCCCCGTCTAGCGGAGGAGGCGAGCAGTACTTC.